This T cell receptor (beta chain) was captured by sequencing in a study of regulatory T cells in long-lasting Graves disease. Study-wide results and caveats: Favored gene segments in persistent disease were TRBV28, TRBJ1-2 and TRBJ2-5.

The germline CDR1 and CDR2 sequences are SGHAT and FQDESV (reference sequence). The CDR3 covers 14 residues. V gave up 3 bases and J gave up 4 bases, with 12 bases separating them. Documented time point: newly diagnosed GD, antithyroid drugs for less than 3 months. There was RNA extracted from PBMCs, and the TCR library was made from it. An endocrinology unit in Xi'an, China, supplied the patients. For TCR beta, libraries came from iRepertoire HTBI primers and Arm-PCR of CDR3 regions. Original processing methods: Across samples, 60 to 75 TRBV and about 15 TRBJ segments were found. TCRdb called the multiplex PCR reads again in MiXCR, with one record for every CDR3 protein. The V and J calls were not made by the authors but by TCRdb's processing. This table has approximately 440,000 distinct CDR3 sequences, 15% to 20% appearing once. This clonotype was detected many times. Its cognate antigen is unknown.

These records were also assigned to another study, of T cells in Graves' hyperthyroidism and ophthalmopathy.

This sequence was found in a middle-aged man with Graves disease. This rearrangement joins TRBV11-1 to TRBJ1-1; D is perhaps TRBD1 (5 bases). This material consisted of peripheral blood mononuclear cells (PBMCs), taken at new diagnosis, from a patient treated with antithyroid drugs. CDR3 nucleotides: TGTGCCAGCAGCTTGCTAGGGGTGGCCACTGAAGCTTTCTTT. Protein sequence: CASSLLGVATEAFF.